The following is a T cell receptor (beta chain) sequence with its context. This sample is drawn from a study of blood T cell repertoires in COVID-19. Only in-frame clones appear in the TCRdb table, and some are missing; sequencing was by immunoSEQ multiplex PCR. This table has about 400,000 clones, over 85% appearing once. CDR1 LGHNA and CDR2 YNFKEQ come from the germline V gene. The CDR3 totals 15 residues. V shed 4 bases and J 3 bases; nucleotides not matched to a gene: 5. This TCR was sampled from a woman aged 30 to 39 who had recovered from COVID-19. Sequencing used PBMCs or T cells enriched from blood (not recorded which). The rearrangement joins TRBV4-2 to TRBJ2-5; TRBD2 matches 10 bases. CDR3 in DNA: TGTGCCAGCAGCCCCCTAGCGGGAGATGAAGAGACCCAGTACTTC. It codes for CASSPLAGDEETQYF.